This T cell receptor beta chain is drawn from a study of CD8 T cells in ankylosing spondylitis. Broader study findings: Reactive arthritis synovial fluid and blood previously showed some of these motif variants. Reportedly, significant enrichment of disease-linked clones occurred in matched ankylosing spondylitis synovial fluid.

In making TCR beta libraries, quantitative 5'-RACE with molecular barcodes was used. TCRdb passed the 5' RACE reads through MiXCR, listing each CDR3 protein once. The sample holds about 140,000 distinct CDR3 sequences, about 7.3% seen once. J was trimmed by 6 bases and V by 3 bases; bases with no gene match: 5. The CDR3 is 15 amino acids. In the case of this clonotype: What it binds is not known.

The sequence was collected from a female donor with ankylosing spondylitis or in good health (not recorded which). This rearrangement joins TRBV12-3 or TRBV12-4 to TRBJ2-2; 9 bases agree with TRBD1. Sequencing input: blood, either unsorted or a sorted T cell fraction (not recorded which). CDR3 nucleotides: TGTGCCAGCAGTTTTGGGACAGGGATGGCCGGGGAGCTGTTTTTT. Translated: CASSFGTGMAGELFF.